Listed below are T cell receptor beta chains from one sample, sequenced in a study of T-cell reconstitution after alpha-beta-depleted transplantation in children. TCRdb re-derived calls from the PCR reads in MiXCR, one entry per CDR3 protein. This table holds about 980,000 distinct CDR3 sequences, about 29% found once. The sequencing here drew on PBMCs, mostly from graft donor cells, taken 360 days after TCRalphabeta/CD19-depleted stem cell transplant. Every receptor here comes from a boy under two years old who had a stem cell transplant for SCID, so the T cells may come from the graft donor. CDR3s include the opening cysteine and the closing phenylalanine or tryptophan. A D gene is named only where the DNA matches it firmly. Where a row states a size, it is once, few, many or the class of an expanded clone; other rows omit it.

size	D	J	V	CDR3	DNA
few	TRBD2	TRBJ2-5	TRBV4-1	CASSGLAGGNLQETQYF	TGCGCCAGCAGCGGACTAGCGGGGGGTAATCTGCAAGAGACCCAGTACTTC
few	TRBD1	TRBJ2-6	TRBV29-1	CSVPKQGRNPNVLTF	TGCAGCGTACCAAAACAGGGGCGAAATCCCAACGTCCTGACTTTC
few	-	TRBJ2-3	TRBV5-5	CASSYSAGNTDTQYF	TGTGCCAGCAGCTATAGCGCCGGGAACACAGATACGCAGTATTTT
-	-	TRBJ2-5	TRBV5-1	CASSLEGHETQYF	TGCGCCAGCAGCTTGGAAGGACATGAGACCCAGTACTTC
few	TRBD2	TRBJ2-5	TRBV18	CASSPRLAGSQETQYF	TGTGCCAGCTCACCACGACTAGCGGGGTCTCAAGAGACCCAGTACTTC
-	-	TRBJ2-1	TRBV20-1	CSAGKTGLINNEQFF	TGCAGTGCCGGTAAAACGGGACTTATCAACAATGAGCAGTTCTTC
-	-	TRBJ2-7	TRBV28	CASSLRAGEQYF	TGTGCCAGCAGTTTAAGAGCCGGCGAGCAGTACTTC
many	-	TRBJ2-3	TRBV27	CASRLIASTDTQYF	TGTGCCAGCAGACTGATCGCTAGCACAGATACGCAGTATTTT
few	-	TRBJ2-7	TRBV20-1	CSARLSGVLHEQYF	TGCAGTGCTAGGCTCTCAGGGGTTCTACACGAGCAGTACTTC
few	-	TRBJ2-7	TRBV12-3/TRBV12-4	CASGQGAEQYF	TGTGCCAGCGGTCAGGGAGCCGAGCAGTACTTC
few	-	TRBJ2-2	TRBV21-1	CATGELFF	TGTGCCACCGGGGAGCTGTTTTTT
-	TRBD2	TRBJ2-3	TRBV12-3/TRBV12-4	CASSHRTSGAPTDTQYF	TGTGCCAGCAGTCACCGGACTAGCGGGGCTCCCACAGATACGCAGTATTTT
-	TRBD2	TRBJ2-5	TRBV5-1	CASSLTASGPQETQYF	TGCGCCAGCAGCTTGACGGCTAGCGGGCCCCAAGAGACCCAGTACTTC
-	TRBD1	TRBJ2-7	TRBV12-3/TRBV12-4	CASSRDRSASYEQYF	TGTGCCAGCAGCAGGGACAGATCCGCCTCCTACGAGCAGTACTTC
-	TRBD1	TRBJ2-7	TRBV3-1	CASSPWTGLYEQYF	TGTGCCAGCAGCCCGTGGACAGGGCTCTACGAGCAGTACTTC
-	TRBD2	TRBJ2-5	TRBV4-3	CASSQGGLAGKETQYF	TGCGCCAGCAGCCAAGGGGGACTAGCGGGGAAAGAGACCCAGTACTTC
-	-	TRBJ2-1	TRBV4-2	CASSPTGAGGAHNEQFF	TGTGCCAGCAGCCCTACCGGGGCCGGCGGGGCACACAATGAGCAGTTCTTC
few	TRBD2	TRBJ2-5	TRBV20-1	CSARALVGGAQYF	TGCAGTGCTAGAGCCCTAGTGGGGGGGGCCCAGTACTTC
many	-	TRBJ2-3	TRBV5-6	CASSPENTDTQYF	TGTGCCAGCAGCCCTGAAAACACAGATACGCAGTATTTT
few	-	TRBJ2-3	TRBV19	CASSILGTFTDTQYF	TGTGCCAGTAGTATCCTCGGGACGTTCACAGATACGCAGTATTTT
-	-	TRBJ2-5	TRBV6-6	CASSYQEFETQYF	TGTGCCAGCAGTTACCAGGAATTTGAGACCCAGTACTTC
-	TRBD2	TRBJ2-1	TRBV4-3	CASSQVLAGAQQFF	TGCGCCAGCAGCCAAGTACTAGCGGGGGCCCAGCAGTTCTTC
few	-	TRBJ2-6	TRBV20-1	CSAGGSGANVLTF	TGCAGTGCCGGGGGCTCTGGGGCCAACGTCCTGACTTTC
-	-	TRBJ2-2	TRBV4-1	CASSQDRDQANTGELFF	TGCGCCAGCAGCCAAGATAGGGACCAGGCGAACACCGGGGAGCTGTTTTTT
-	-	TRBJ2-5	TRBV12-3/TRBV12-4	CASSFIGKETQYF	TGTGCCAGCAGTTTTATAGGAAAAGAGACCCAGTACTTC
few	-	TRBJ1-1	TRBV27	CASIRIGARNTEAFF	TGTGCCAGCATTCGTATCGGGGCTCGGAACACTGAAGCTTTCTTT
few	TRBD2	TRBJ2-7	TRBV2	CASSDSKGTRGGYEQYF	TGTGCCAGCAGTGATAGTAAGGGGACTAGGGGCGGCTACGAGCAGTACTTC
-	TRBD1	TRBJ2-1	TRBV12-3/TRBV12-4	CASGTGRNEQFF	TGTGCCAGCGGGACAGGGAGAAATGAGCAGTTCTTC
few	TRBD1	TRBJ2-5	TRBV12-3/TRBV12-4	CASSFHLGQGSLEGELETQYF	TGTGCCAGCAGTTTTCATCTCGGACAGGGGAGCCTAGAAGGAGAATTGGAGACCCAGTACTTC
-	TRBD1	TRBJ2-5	TRBV7-3	CASSLQGVGTQYF	TGTGCCAGCAGCCTTCAGGGGGTTGGGACCCAGTACTTC
-	-	TRBJ2-5	TRBV5-5	CASSLVRGLLQYF	TGTGCCAGCAGCTTGGTCCGGGGGCTACTCCAGTACTTC
-	TRBD1	TRBJ2-2	TRBV4-2	CASSKGQGSNTGELFF	TGTGCCAGCAGCAAAGGACAGGGGAGTAACACCGGGGAGCTGTTTTTT
few	-	TRBJ2-1	TRBV4-3	CASSPSGVGSYNEQFF	TGCGCCAGCAGCCCCTCAGGGGTGGGCTCCTACAATGAGCAGTTCTTC
few	-	TRBJ2-1	TRBV28	CASSPSREVPYNEQFF	TGTGCCAGCAGCCCCAGCAGGGAAGTGCCCTACAATGAGCAGTTCTTC
-	-	TRBJ1-1	TRBV12-3/TRBV12-4	CASSFGRPGTEAFF	TGTGCCAGCAGTTTCGGCAGGCCGGGAACTGAAGCTTTCTTT
-	-	TRBJ1-6	TRBV5-1	CASSLGRVRVSPLHF	TGCGCCAGCAGCTTGGGAAGGGTACGGGTCTCACCCCTCCACTTT